This paragraph covers one T cell receptor beta chain sequence. Its specificity is unknown. The read terminates 3 residues before the CDR3 end, so the remaining end is supplied by the germline J gene. Sequenced by immunoSEQ multiplex PCR; TCRdb stores in-frame clones only, minus some. The sample features approximately 15,000 clones, with more than 5.5% in its top ten. The J segment lost 1 base and the V segment lost 4 bases, leaving 6 bases of the junction unmatched. The CDR3 is 16 residues long. Per germline, CDR1 SNHLY and CDR2 FYNNEI. The sample originates from a study of T cells in women clearing cervical HPV infection. Findings and limits, study-wide: TRBV6-7 relative abundance averaged 0.11% in cases and under 0.2% in controls.

Prevalent HPV16 infections were excluded; only incident single HPV16 infections included. Cervical HPV DNA detected by MY09/MY11 PCR, typed by dot-blot. The specimen sequenced was blood buffy coat. The rearrangement links TRBV2 to TRBJ2-2; 7 nucleotides line up with TRBD2. The source of this sequence is a woman aged 18-69 years with a cervical HPV16 infection that either progressed to CIN3+ or cleared (not recorded which). The CDR3 here is CASSVGAGENTGELFF. The covered CDR3 bases are TGTGCCAGCAGTGTTGGTGCGGGGGAGAACACCGGGGAG.